These 28 T cell receptor beta chains were all obtained from the same sample, sequenced in a study of blood T cell repertoires in COVID-19. Assay: immunoSEQ multiplex PCR; the TCRdb copy retains only in-frame clones and omits some. The table shows approximately 150,000 clones, with around four fifths occurring only once. The sequenced sample consisted of peripheral blood. All receptors derive from a woman aged 80 or over with COVID-19, enrolled during active disease.

This rearrangement joins TRBV18 to TRBJ2-1; 14 bases align to TRBD2. Germline V gene lookup returns CDR1 KGHSH and CDR2 LQKENI. This CDR3 region has 18 residues. With V trimmed by 2 bases and J by 9 bases, 12 bases remained unmatched. CDR3 coding DNA: TGTGCCAGCTCACCATTCTCCGACCCGGGACTAGCGGGGGTTGAGCAGTTCTTC. It translates to CASSPFSDPGLAGVEQFF.

The chain couples TRBV18 to TRBJ2-3; 8 bases map to TRBD2. The germline V gene encodes CDR1 KGHSH and CDR2 LQKENI. The CDR3 is 15 residues long. The ends lost 5 bases at V and 2 bases at J; junction bases unmatched: 6. CDR3 region: CASSKAGGITDTQYF. As DNA, the CDR3 is TGTGCCAGCTCAAAGGCGGGAGGTATCACAGATACGCAGTATTTT. The variable domain in full, completed from reference TRBV18 and TRBJ2-3, reads NAGVMQNPRHLVRRRGQEARLRCSPMKGHSHVYWYRQLPEEGLKFMVYLQKENIIDESGMPKERFSAEFPKEGPSILRIQQVVRGDSAAYFCASSKAGGITDTQYFGPGTRLTVL.

The chain uses TRBV7-6 and TRBJ1-5; D possibly corresponds to TRBD1 (6 bases). This CDR3 has 16 residues. The V end lost 2 bases, the J end lost 4 bases, and 15 bases lay between the germline ends. The germline CDR1 and CDR2 sequences are SGHVS and FNYEAQ. DNA for the CDR3: TGTGCCAGCAGCTTATTTACAGGGAGTGGAAATCAGCCCCAGCATTTT. Its protein is CASSLFTGSGNQPQHF. The entire variable domain, with the rest obtained from reference TRBV7-6 and TRBJ1-5, is as follows: GAGVSQSPRYKVTKRGQDVALRCDPISGHVSLYWYRQALGQGPEFLTYFNYEAQQDKSGLPNDRFSAERPEGSISTLTIQRTEQRDSAMYRCASSLFTGSGNQPQHFGDGTRLSIL.

V gene TRBV2 combines with J gene TRBJ1-1; 9 nucleotides align to TRBD1. The CDR3 runs to 13 residues. Trimming took 5 bases from V and 10 from J; bases not matched to a gene: 8. From germline, CDR1 is SNHLY and CDR2 FYNNEI. CDR3 protein: CASSPLGQGRAFF. The CDR3 DNA reads as TGTGCCAGCAGTCCATTAGGACAGGGGCGAGCTTTCTTT. Filled out from reference TRBV2 and TRBJ1-1, the complete variable domain reads EPEVTQTPSHQVTQMGQEVILRCVPISNHLYFYWYRQILGQKVEFLVSFYNNEISEKSEIFDDQFSVERPDGSNFTLKIRSTKLEDSAMYFCASSPLGQGRAFFGQGTRLTVV.

V is TRBV27 and J is TRBJ2-3; TRBD2 aligns across 7 bases. CDR3 length equals 14 residues. The trim removed 3 bases at V and 7 bases at J, leaving 7 bases unmatched. CDR1 and CDR2 from the germline V gene are MNHEY and SMNVEV (reference sequence). The CDR3 sequence is CASSFAGVPYTQYF. The CDR3 nucleotides are TGTGCCAGCAGTTTTGCGGGAGTCCCATATACGCAGTATTTT.

This rearrangement joins TRBV4-2 to TRBJ2-1; TRBD1 is a possible D gene (5 bases). V shed 4 bases and J shed 7 bases, with 17 bases lying between them. CDR1 is LGHNA, CDR2 YNFKEQ, per germline. There are 15 residues in the CDR3. CDR3 residues: CASSPSSRGLNEQFF. The CDR3 DNA follows: TGTGCCAGCAGCCCCTCCAGTAGGGGATTGAATGAGCAGTTCTTC.

This rearrangement joins TRBV5-1 to TRBJ1-6; D unclear. The CDR3 is 15 residues long. The V end lost 2 bases, the J end lost 5 bases, and 11 bases lay between the germline ends. Germline lookup yields CDR1 SGHRS and CDR2 YFSETQ. The CDR3 loop is CASSFDTVNNSPLHF. The CDR3 region has the DNA TGCGCCAGCAGCTTCGACACCGTTAATAATTCACCCCTCCACTTT. Full variable domain (remainder filled in from reference TRBV5-1 and TRBJ1-6): KAGVTQTPRYLIKTRGQQVTLSCSPISGHRSVSWYQQTPGQGLQFLFEYFSETQRNKGNFPGRFSGRQFSNSRSEMNVSTLELGDSALYLCASSFDTVNNSPLHFGNGTRLTVT.

The chain joins TRBV7-2 to TRBJ1-5; D is unclear. This CDR3 has 13 residues. V lost 2 bases, J lost 5 bases, and 7 bases lay in between. Germline loops: CDR1 SGHTA, CDR2 FQGNSA. CDR3 in amino acids: CASSLNVDQPQHF. The DNA of the CDR3 is TGTGCCAGCAGCTTAAATGTAGATCAGCCCCAGCATTTT. The variable domain in full, completed from reference TRBV7-2 and TRBJ1-5, reads GAGVSQSPSNKVTEKGKDVELRCDPISGHTALYWYRQSLGQGLEFLIYFQGNSAPDKSGLPSDRFSAERTGGSVSTLTIQRTQQEDSAVYLCASSLNVDQPQHFGDGTRLSIL.

The chain employs TRBV6-2 or TRBV6-3 and TRBJ2-7, with 13 nucleotides matching TRBD2. The CDR3 loop spans 19 amino acids. From germline, CDR1 is MNHEY and CDR2 SVGEGT. V trimming: 6 bases; J trimming: 4 bases; junction bases outside the gene matches: 18. The CDR3 here is CASSPSIPGLAGVGYEQYF. The CDR3 DNA sequence: TGTGCCAGCAGCCCTTCCATTCCCGGACTAGCGGGAGTAGGGTACGAGCAGTACTTC.

The CDR3, as DNA: TGTGCCAGCAGTGCGGCGGGGACGGGGGAGCTGTTTTTT. Translation gives CASSAAGTGELFF. This chain connects TRBV2 to TRBJ2-2; a possible D gene is TRBD2 (6 bases). Per the germline V gene, CDR1 is SNHLY and CDR2 is FYNNEI. Trimming removed 4 bases at V and 8 bases at J, with 11 bases between. This CDR3 spans 13 amino acids.

The chain couples TRBV2 to TRBJ1-5; D remains ambiguous. The CDR3 sequence is 13 residues long. The germline V gene has CDR1 SNHLY and CDR2 FYNNEI. V was clipped by 5 bases and J by 5 bases, with 10 bases between them. The CDR3 here is CASSLVSDQPQHF. The CDR3 bases are TGTGCCAGCAGTTTGGTTTCGGATCAGCCCCAGCATTTT.

This clone was counted a few times. The chain carries TRBV7-2 and TRBJ1-4, with 9 bases fitting TRBD1. V dropped 4 bases and J dropped 5; count of bases not matched to a gene: 5. CDR1 SGHTA and CDR2 FQGNSA come from the germline V gene. The CDR3 runs 15 residues. CDR3 DNA sequence: TGTGCCAGCAGCTCGGACAGGGGTTCCAATGAAAAACTGTTTTTT. Translating it yields CASSSDRGSNEKLFF.

This chain links TRBV10-3 with TRBJ2-1; 8 bases are a match to TRBD2. The CDR3 loop spans 16 amino acids. Germline trimming cut 5 bases from V and 3 bases from J; bases unmatched to any gene: 9. Per germline, CDR1 ENHRY and CDR2 SYGVKD. Written as DNA, the CDR3 is TGTGCCATCAGTCAGCTAACTAGCGGAGTCTACAATGAGCAGTTCTTC. Encoded protein: CAISQLTSGVYNEQFF.

This chain connects TRBV5-6 to TRBJ2-1; the match to TRBD1 covers 10 bases. The CDR3 is made up of 15 amino acids. With 3 bases clipped from V and 4 bases from J, the junction kept 4 bases outside the gene matches. Germline-derived CDR1 and CDR2 are SGHDT and YYEEEE. CDR3 nucleotide sequence: TGTGCCAGCAGCTGGGGACAGGGGATGTACAATGAGCAGTTCTTC. This sequence encodes CASSWGQGMYNEQFF.

The rearrangement links TRBV5-4 to TRBJ2-4, with 12 positions matching TRBD2. The V and J ends lost 0 bases and 6 bases, in that order; junction bases with no gene match: 7. Germline V gene sequence: CDR1 SGHNT, CDR2 YYREEE (reference sequence). The CDR3 totals 17 residues. The CDR3 DNA reads as TGTGCCAGCAGCTTGGCAGGCGGGGGACTAGCGGGAAACATTCAGTACTTC. Translated, it gives CASSLAGGGLAGNIQYF.

The sample holds a few counts of this clone. The rearrangement joins TRBV6-5 to TRBJ2-3; no clear D gene. The CDR3 sequence is 15 residues long. V lost 8 bases and J 3 bases, leaving 18 bases between the germline ends. The germline gives CDR1 MNHEY, CDR2 SVGAGI. In DNA form, the CDR3 reads TGTGCCAGCCGCTACCTAGGATCTTCGACAGATACGCAGTATTTT. The encoded protein is CASRYLGSSTDTQYF.

The chain combines TRBV3-1 (or the pseudogene TRBV3-2) with TRBJ2-3; no firm D call. This CDR3 has 11 residues. Germline V lookup: CDR1 LGHDT, CDR2 YNNKEL (reference sequence). V was shortened by 5 bases and J by 5 bases, with 5 bases between the two germline ends. The CDR3 sequence is CASSTIDTQYF. CDR3 in DNA: TGTGCCAGCAGCACTATAGATACGCAGTATTTT.

The chain joins TRBV5-5 to TRBJ2-5, with TRBD1 as a possible D gene (5 bases). The germline V gene has CDR1 SGHKS and CDR2 YYEKEE (reference sequence). V was clipped by 0 bases and J by 5 bases, with 8 bases between them. This CDR3 has 13 residues. CDR3 protein: CASSLGQIETQYF. Here the CDR3 DNA reads TGTGCCAGCAGCTTGGGACAGATCGAGACCCAGTACTTC.

The CDR3 here is CASSKDTRGLNNSPLHF. CDR3 nucleotide sequence: TGTGCCAGCAGCAAAGATACCAGGGGCCTGAATAATTCACCCCTCCACTTT. The V call is TRBV21-1, the J call TRBJ1-6; whether TRBD1, the table's D call, matches the DNA was not checked. TRBV21-1 is deemed a pseudogene. The length of the CDR3 is 17 residues.

CDR3 region: CASSLAGSGDEQFF. The CDR3 DNA follows: TGTGCCAGCTCGCTAGCGGGGAGCGGGGATGAGCAGTTCTTC. The chain employs TRBV18 and TRBJ2-1; 9 positions match TRBD2. V lost 6 bases, J lost 8 bases, and 8 bases stayed unmatched. In germline, CDR1 is KGHSH, CDR2 LQKENI. The CDR3 is 14 residues long.

This rearrangement joins TRBV13 to TRBJ1-1, with a tentative D call TRBD1 (6 bases). The V end was cut by 5 bases, the J end by 4 bases, with 11 bases between. The CDR3 loop spans 13 amino acids. The V gene's germline CDR1 is PRHDT and CDR2 FYEKMQ (reference sequence). CDR3 DNA sequence: TGTGCCAGCAGCAGAGCCAGGGGCACTGAAGCTTTCTTT. It encodes CASSRARGTEAFF.

This chain links TRBV6-6 with TRBJ1-6; 7 bases agree with TRBD1. The CDR3 extends over 17 amino acids. The V segment lost 5 bases and the J segment 7 bases; nucleotides outside the gene matches: 14. Germline CDR1 MNHNY, CDR2 SVGAGI (reference sequence). DNA for the CDR3: TGTGCCAGCAGTCAGTCCCACAGTAAGGGGGCGAATTCACCCCTCCACTTT. This gives the protein CASSQSHSKGANSPLHF.

The chain combines TRBV20-1 with TRBJ2-7, with D unresolved. Germline loops: CDR1 DFQATT, CDR2 SNEGSKA (reference sequence). V was pared by 2 bases and J by 9 bases, with 11 bases between. The CDR3 covers 11 residues. This CDR3 reads CSARSYSLQYF. Here the CDR3 DNA reads TGCAGTGCTAGAAGCTATTCGTTGCAGTACTTC.

CDR3 in amino acids: CASSFFTDSVDGYTF. CDR3 bases: TGTGCCAGCAGTTTCTTCACAGACAGTGTTGATGGCTACACCTTC. V is TRBV27 and J is TRBJ1-2; a possible D gene is TRBD1 (5 bases). CDR3 size: 15 residues. Trimming stripped 3 bases from V and 6 bases from J, with 17 bases between. CDR1 is MNHEY, CDR2 SMNVEV, per germline (reference sequence).

The V call is TRBV11-3, the J call TRBJ2-1; no clear D. In germline, CDR1 is SGHNT, CDR2 YENEEA. Between the trimmed V and J ends, which lost 5 bases and 5 bases, there was a span of 7 bases. CDR3 length: 12 residues. The CDR3: CASSKQNNEQFF. In DNA form, the CDR3 reads TGTGCCAGCAGCAAACAAAACAATGAGCAGTTCTTC.

V gene TRBV2 combines with J gene TRBJ2-7; 7 bases are a match to TRBD1. The CDR3 totals 14 residues. The V gene end was trimmed by 7 bases and the J gene end by 2 bases; junction bases not matched to a gene: 8. Germline V lookup: CDR1 SNHLY, CDR2 FYNNEI. CDR3 protein: CASTRDSATYEQYF. DNA for the CDR3: TGTGCCAGCACCCGGGACAGTGCCACCTACGAGCAGTACTTC.

The chain employs TRBV25-1 and TRBJ2-3; 9 bases align to TRBD2. Germline trimming cut 1 base from V and 1 base from J; bases unmatched to any gene: 3. The CDR3 has 16 amino acids. Germline CDR1 MGHDK, CDR2 SYGVNS. The CDR3 sequence is CASSEFGGGGTDTQYF. Here the CDR3 DNA reads TGTGCCAGCAGTGAATTCGGCGGGGGGGGCACAGATACGCAGTATTTT.

V usage is TRBV6-6 and J usage is TRBJ2-7; 8 bases agree with TRBD2. Unmatched junction bases numbered 10, after V lost 6 bases and J lost 3 bases. The CDR3 runs 15 residues. CDR1 and CDR2 from the germline V gene are MNHNY and SVGAGI (reference sequence). The CDR3 DNA follows: TGTGCCAGCAGATCGGGGGGGGCGGGACACTACGAGCAGTACTTC. As protein: CASRSGGAGHYEQYF.